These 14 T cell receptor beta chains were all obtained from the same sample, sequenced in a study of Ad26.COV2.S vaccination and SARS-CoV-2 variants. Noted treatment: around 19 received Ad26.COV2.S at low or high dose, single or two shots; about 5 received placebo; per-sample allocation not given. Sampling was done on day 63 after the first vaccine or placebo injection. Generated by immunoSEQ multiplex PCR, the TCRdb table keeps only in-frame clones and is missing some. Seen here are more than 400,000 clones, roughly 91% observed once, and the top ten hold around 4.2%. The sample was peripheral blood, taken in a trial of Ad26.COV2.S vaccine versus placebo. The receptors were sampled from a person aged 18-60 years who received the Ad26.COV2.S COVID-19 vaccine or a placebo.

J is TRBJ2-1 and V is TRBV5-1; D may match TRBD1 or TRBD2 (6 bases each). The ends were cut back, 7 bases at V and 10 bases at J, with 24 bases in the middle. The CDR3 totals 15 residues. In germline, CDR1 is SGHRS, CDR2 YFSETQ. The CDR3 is CASVDGGAGSSEQFF. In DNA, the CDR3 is TGCGCCAGCGTGGACGGGGGCGCCGGATCGTCGGAGCAGTTCTTC.

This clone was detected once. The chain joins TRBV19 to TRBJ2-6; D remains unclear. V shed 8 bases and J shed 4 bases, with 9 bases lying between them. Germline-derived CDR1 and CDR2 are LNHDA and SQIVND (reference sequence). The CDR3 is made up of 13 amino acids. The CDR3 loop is CASDPGGANVLTF. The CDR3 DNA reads TGTGCCAGTGACCCGGGCGGGGCCAACGTCCTGACTTTC.

The CDR3 protein is CASRPGLRYQETQYF. The CDR3 region has the DNA TGTGCCAGCAGACCAGGACTGAGGTACCAAGAGACCCAGTACTTC. V usage is TRBV7-3 and J usage is TRBJ2-5; weak D call: TRBD2 (5 bases). V was shortened by 6 bases and J by 0 bases, with 14 bases between the two germline ends. Germline V gene lookup returns CDR1 SGHTA and CDR2 FQGTGA. This CDR3 has 15 amino acids.

The CDR3: CASSLGWLAMGAKNIQYF. The CDR3 coding sequence is TGTGCCAGCAGCTTAGGGTGGCTAGCGATGGGGGCCAAAAACATTCAGTACTTC. The V gene is TRBV7-8, the J gene TRBJ2-4; D possibly corresponds to TRBD2 (6 bases). From germline, CDR1 is SGHVS and CDR2 FQNEAQ. There are 18 residues in the CDR3. V was shortened by 1 base and J by 1 base, with 17 bases between the two germline ends.

The CDR3 region is CASSRTPNTSGHNEQFF. In nucleotides, the CDR3 is TGTGCCAGCAGCCGAACCCCGAATACTAGCGGCCACAATGAGCAGTTCTTC. V and J are TRBV7-6 and TRBJ2-1; TRBD2 agrees at 8 bases. Looked up from germline, CDR1 is SGHVS and CDR2 is FNYEAQ. The junction had 14 bases not matched to a gene; V was cut back by 5 bases and J by 5 bases. The CDR3 extends over 17 amino acids.

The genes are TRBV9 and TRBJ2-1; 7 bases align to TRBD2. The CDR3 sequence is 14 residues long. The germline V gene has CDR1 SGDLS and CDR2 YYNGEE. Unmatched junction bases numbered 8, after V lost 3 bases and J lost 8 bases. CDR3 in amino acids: CASSAGGSYDEQFF. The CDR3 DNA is TGTGCCAGCAGCGCGGGCGGGAGTTACGATGAGCAGTTCTTC.

The CDR3 loop reads CARNGGDGEKLFF. The CDR3 DNA reads as TGTGCCAGAAACGGCGGGGACGGTGAAAAACTGTTTTTT. V is TRBV2 and J is TRBJ1-4, with D possibly TRBD1 on 5 matching bases. The germline V gene encodes CDR1 SNHLY and CDR2 FYNNEI. The CDR3 covers 13 residues. V shed 9 bases and J shed 7 bases, with 15 bases lying between them.

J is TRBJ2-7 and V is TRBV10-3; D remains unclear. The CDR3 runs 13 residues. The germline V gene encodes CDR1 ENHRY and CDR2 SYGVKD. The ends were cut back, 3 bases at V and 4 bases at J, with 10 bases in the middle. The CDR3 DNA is TGTGCCATCAGTGATCGGGTCGGGTACGAGCAGTACTTC. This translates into CAISDRVGYEQYF.

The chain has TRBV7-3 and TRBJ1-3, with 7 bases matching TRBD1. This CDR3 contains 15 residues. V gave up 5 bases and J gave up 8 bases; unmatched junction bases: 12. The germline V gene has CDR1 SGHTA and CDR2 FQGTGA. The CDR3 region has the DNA TGTGCCAGCAGCCCAGGAGGGGGCATTCGAGACACCATATATTTT. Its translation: CASSPGGGIRDTIYF. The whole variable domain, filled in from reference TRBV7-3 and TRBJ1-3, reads GAGVSQTPSNKVTEKGKYVELRCDPISGHTALYWYRQSLGQGPEFLIYFQGTGAADDSGLPNDRFFAVRPEGSVSTLKIQRTERGDSAVYLCASSPGGGIRDTIYFGEGSWLTVV.

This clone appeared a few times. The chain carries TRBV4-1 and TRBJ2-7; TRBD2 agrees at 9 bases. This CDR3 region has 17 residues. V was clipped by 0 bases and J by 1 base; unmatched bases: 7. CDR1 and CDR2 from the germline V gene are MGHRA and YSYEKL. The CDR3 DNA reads TGCGCCAGCAGCCAAGAGGGGTCGGCGGGAGGGTCCTACGAGCAGTACTTC. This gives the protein CASSQEGSAGGSYEQYF.

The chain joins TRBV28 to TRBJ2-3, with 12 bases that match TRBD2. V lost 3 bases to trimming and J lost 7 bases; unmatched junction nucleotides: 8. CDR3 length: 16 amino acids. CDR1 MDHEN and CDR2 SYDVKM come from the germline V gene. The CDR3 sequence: CASSFPSGRGSNTQYF. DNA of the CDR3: TGTGCCAGCAGTTTCCCTAGCGGGAGGGGTTCGAATACGCAGTATTTT.

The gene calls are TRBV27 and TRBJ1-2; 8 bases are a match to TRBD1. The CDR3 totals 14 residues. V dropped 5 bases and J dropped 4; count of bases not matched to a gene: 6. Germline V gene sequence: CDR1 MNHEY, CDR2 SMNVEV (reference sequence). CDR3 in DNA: TGTGCCAGCAGTCGGACAGGGCGATTCTATGGCTACACCTTC. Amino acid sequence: CASSRTGRFYGYTF.

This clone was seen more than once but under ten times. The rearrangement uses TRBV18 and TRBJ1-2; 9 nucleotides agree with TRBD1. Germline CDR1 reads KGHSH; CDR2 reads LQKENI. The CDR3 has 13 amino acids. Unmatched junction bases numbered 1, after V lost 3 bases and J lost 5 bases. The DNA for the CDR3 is TGTGCCAGCTCACCTGACAGGGGGTATGGCTACACCTTC. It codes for CASSPDRGYGYTF.

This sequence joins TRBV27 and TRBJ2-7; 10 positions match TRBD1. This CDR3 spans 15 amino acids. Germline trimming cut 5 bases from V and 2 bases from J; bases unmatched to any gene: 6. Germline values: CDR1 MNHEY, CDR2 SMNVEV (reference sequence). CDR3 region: CASSPRTGGAYEQYF. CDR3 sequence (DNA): TGTGCCAGCAGTCCCCGGACAGGGGGGGCCTACGAGCAGTACTTC.